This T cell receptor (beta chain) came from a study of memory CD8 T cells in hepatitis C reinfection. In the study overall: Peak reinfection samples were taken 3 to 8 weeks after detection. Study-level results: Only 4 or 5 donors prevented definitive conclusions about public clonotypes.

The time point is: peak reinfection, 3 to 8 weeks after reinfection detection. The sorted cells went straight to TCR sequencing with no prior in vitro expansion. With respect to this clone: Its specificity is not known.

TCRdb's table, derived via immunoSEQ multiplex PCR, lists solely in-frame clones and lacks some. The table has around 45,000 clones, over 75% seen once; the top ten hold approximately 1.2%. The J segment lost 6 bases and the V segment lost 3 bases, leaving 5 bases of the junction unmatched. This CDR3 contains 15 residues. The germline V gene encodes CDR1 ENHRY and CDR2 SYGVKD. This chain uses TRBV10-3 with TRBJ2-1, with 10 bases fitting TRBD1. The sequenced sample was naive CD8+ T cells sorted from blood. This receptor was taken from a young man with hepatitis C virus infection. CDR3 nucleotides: TGTGCCATCAGTGATCCGGGACAGGGGCTCAATGAGCAGTTCTTC. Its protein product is CAISDPGQGLNEQFF.